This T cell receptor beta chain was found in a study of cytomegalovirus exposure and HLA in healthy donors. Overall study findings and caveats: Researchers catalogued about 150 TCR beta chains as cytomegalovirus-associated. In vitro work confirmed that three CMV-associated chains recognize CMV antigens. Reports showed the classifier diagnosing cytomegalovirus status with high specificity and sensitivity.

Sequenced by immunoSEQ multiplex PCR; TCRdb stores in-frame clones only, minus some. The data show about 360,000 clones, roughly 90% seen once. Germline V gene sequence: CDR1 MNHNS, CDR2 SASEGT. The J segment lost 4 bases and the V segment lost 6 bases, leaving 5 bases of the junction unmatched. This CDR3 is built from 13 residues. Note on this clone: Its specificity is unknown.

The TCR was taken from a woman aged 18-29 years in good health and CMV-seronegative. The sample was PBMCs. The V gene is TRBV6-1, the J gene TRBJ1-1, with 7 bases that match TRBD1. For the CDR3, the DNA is TGTGCCAGCAGCGAGACAGGGACCACTGAAGCTTTCTTT. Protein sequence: CASSETGTTEAFF.